This note documents a single T cell receptor beta chain sequence. Its antigen is still unknown. Over several immunoSEQ plates, each subset's genomic DNA was distributed in even portions. Measured with immunoSEQ multiplex PCR; TCRdb has only the in-frame clones, and not every one. The sample has millions of clones; over 85% are singletons. Germline loops: CDR1 LNHNV, CDR2 YYDKDF (reference sequence). The CDR3 covers 15 residues. The V and J ends lost 2 bases and 4 bases respectively, with 9 bases between them. The data are from a study of shared clonotypes between healthy human individuals. Study-level background: CD4 naive and CD4 memory each took three plates per donor, while CD8 naive took two and CD8 memory one.

Whole-study results and caveats: Sampling included only blood; tissue repertoires likely differ.

The specimen sequenced was naive CD4+ T cells from PBMCs. Specified subset: CD45RA+ positively selected. V is TRBV15 and J is TRBJ2-6; D is possibly TRBD1 (6 bases). This TCR came from a young man in good health. Some clones in this sample may be carry-over from other donors' samples. CDR3 protein: CATSRTGSGANVLTF. CDR3 nucleotides: TGTGCCACCAGCAGAACAGGGTCCGGGGCCAACGTCCTGACTTTC.